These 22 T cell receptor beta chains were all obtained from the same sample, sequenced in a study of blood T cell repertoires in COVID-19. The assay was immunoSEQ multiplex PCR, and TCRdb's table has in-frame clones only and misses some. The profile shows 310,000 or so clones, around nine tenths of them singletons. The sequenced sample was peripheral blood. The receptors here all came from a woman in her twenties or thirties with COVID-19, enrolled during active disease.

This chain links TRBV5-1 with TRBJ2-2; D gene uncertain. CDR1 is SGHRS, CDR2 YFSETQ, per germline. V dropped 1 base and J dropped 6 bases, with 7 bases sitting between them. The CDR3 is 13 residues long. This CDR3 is CASSLSSAGELFF. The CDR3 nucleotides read TGCGCCAGCAGCTTGTCAAGCGCCGGGGAGCTGTTTTTT.

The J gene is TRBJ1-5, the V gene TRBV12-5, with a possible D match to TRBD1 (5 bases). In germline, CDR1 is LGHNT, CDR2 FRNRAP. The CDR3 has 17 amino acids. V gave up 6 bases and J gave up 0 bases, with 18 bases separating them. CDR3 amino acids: CASGPQVQGNSNQPQHF. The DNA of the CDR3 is TGTGCTAGTGGCCCCCAGGTCCAGGGCAATAGCAATCAGCCCCAGCATTTT.

The CDR3 loop reads CASRQVREKLFF. CDR3 coding DNA: TGTGCCAGCAGACAGGTCCGTGAAAAACTGTTTTTT. The chain is built from TRBV12-3 or TRBV12-4 and TRBJ1-4, with a weak D call TRBD1 (5 bases). V was clipped by 6 bases and J by 7 bases, with 9 bases between them. The CDR3 consists of 12 residues.

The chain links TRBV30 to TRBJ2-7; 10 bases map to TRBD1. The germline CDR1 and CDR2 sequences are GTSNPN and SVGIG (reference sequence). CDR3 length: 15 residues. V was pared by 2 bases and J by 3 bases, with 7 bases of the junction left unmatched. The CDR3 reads CAWSPGQGDIYEQYF. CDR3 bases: TGTGCCTGGAGTCCTGGACAGGGGGATATCTACGAGCAGTACTTC.

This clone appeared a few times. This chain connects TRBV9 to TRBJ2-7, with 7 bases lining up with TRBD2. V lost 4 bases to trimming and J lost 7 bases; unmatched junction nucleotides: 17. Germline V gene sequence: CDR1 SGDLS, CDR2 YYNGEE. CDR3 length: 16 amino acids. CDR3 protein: CASSPRPVSGSGEQYF. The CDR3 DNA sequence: TGTGCCAGCAGCCCCCGTCCAGTTAGCGGGTCGGGGGAGCAGTACTTC.

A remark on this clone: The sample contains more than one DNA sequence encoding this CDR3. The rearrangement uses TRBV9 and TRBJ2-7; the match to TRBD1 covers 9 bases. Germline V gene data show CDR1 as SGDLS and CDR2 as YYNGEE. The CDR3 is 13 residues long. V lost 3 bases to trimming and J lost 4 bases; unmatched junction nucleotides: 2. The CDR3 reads CASSGGQGYEQYF. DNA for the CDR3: TGTGCCAGCAGCGGGGGACAGGGTTACGAGCAGTACTTC.

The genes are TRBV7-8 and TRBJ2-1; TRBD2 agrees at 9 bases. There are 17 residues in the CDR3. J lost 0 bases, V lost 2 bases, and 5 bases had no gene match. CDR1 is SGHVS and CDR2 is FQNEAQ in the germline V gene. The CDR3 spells CASSLRREGSSYNEQFF. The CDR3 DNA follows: TGTGCCAGCAGCTTACGGCGGGAGGGTAGCTCCTACAATGAGCAGTTCTTC.

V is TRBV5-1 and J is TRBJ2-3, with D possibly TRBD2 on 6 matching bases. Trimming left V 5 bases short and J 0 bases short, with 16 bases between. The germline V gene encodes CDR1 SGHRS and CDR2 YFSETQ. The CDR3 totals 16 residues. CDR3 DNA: TGCGCCAGCAGTGAGGTGCCTAGCGTAAGCACAGATACGCAGTATTTT. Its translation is CASSEVPSVSTDTQYF. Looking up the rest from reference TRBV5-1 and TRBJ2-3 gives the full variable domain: KAGVTQTPRYLIKTRGQQVTLSCSPISGHRSVSWYQQTPGQGLQFLFEYFSETQRNKGNFPGRFSGRQFSNSRSEMNVSTLELGDSALYLCASSEVPSVSTDTQYFGPGTRLTVL.

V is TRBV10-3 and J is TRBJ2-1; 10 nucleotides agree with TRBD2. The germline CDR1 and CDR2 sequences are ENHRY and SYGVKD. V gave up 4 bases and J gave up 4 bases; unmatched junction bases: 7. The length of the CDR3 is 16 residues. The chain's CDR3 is CAISGRKREGYNEQFF. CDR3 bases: TGTGCCATCAGTGGTAGGAAGCGGGAGGGATACAATGAGCAGTTCTTC.

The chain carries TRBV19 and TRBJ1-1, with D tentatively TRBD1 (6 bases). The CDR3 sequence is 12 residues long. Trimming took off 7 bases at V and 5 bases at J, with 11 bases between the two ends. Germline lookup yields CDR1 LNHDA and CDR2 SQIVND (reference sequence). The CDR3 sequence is CASTQGRTEAFF. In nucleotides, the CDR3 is TGTGCCAGTACACAGGGACGGACTGAAGCTTTCTTT.

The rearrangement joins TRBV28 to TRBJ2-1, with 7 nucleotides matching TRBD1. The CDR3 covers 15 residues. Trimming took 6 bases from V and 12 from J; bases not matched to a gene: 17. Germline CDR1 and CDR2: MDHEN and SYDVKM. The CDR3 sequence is CASSYPNRGLWGQFF. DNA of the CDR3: TGTGCCAGCAGCTACCCAAACAGGGGCCTATGGGGGCAGTTCTTC.

As DNA, the CDR3 is TGTGCCAGCAGTTATGGGACTAGCGGGAGGAATGAGCAGTTCTTC. Translation gives CASSYGTSGRNEQFF. The chain has TRBV27 and TRBJ2-1, with 15 positions matching TRBD2. Germline assignment: CDR1 MNHEY and CDR2 SMNVEV (reference sequence). CDR3 length: 15 residues. Unmatched junction bases numbered 2, after V lost 4 bases and J lost 7 bases.

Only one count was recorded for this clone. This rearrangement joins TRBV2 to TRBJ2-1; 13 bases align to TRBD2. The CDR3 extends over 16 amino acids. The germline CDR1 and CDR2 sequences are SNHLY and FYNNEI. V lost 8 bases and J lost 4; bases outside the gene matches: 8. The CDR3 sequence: CASRRGLAGFYNEQFF. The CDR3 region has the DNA TGTGCCAGCCGAAGGGGACTAGCGGGGTTTTACAATGAGCAGTTCTTC. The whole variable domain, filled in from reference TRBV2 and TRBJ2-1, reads EPEVTQTPSHQVTQMGQEVILRCVPISNHLYFYWYRQILGQKVEFLVSFYNNEISEKSEIFDDQFSVERPDGSNFTLKIRSTKLEDSAMYFCASRRGLAGFYNEQFFGPGTRLTVL.

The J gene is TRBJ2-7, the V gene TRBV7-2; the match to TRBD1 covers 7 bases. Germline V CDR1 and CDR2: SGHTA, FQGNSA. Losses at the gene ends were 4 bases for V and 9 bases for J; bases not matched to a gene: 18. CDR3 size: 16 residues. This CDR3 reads CASSSRVGGRLSGQYF. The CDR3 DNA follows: TGTGCCAGCAGCTCCAGGGTAGGGGGCCGTTTATCCGGGCAGTACTTC.

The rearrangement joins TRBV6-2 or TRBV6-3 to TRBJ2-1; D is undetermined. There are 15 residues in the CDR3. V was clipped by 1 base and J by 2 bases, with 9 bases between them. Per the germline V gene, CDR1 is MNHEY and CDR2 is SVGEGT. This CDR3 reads CASSYLRPAYNEQFF. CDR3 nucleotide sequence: TGTGCCAGCAGTTACTTACGTCCGGCCTACAATGAGCAGTTCTTC.

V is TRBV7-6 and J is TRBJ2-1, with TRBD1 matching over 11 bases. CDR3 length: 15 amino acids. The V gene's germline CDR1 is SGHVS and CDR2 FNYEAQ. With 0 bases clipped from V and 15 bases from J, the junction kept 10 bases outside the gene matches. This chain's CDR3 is CASSLADRGLGLAFF. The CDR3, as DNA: TGTGCCAGCAGCTTAGCGGACAGGGGGCTTGGGTTGGCGTTCTTC. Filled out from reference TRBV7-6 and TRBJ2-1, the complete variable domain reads GAGVSQSPRYKVTKRGQDVALRCDPISGHVSLYWYRQALGQGPEFLTYFNYEAQQDKSGLPNDRFSAERPEGSISTLTIQRTEQRDSAMYRCASSLADRGLGLAFFGPGTRLTVL.

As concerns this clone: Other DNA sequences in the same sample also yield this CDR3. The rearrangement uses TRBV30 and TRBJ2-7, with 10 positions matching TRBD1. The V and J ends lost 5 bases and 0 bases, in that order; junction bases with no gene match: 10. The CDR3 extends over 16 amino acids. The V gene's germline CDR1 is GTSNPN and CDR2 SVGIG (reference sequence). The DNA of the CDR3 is TGTGCCTGGGCCGGGACAGGGGCCCACGGCTCCTACGAGCAGTACTTC. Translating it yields CAWAGTGAHGSYEQYF. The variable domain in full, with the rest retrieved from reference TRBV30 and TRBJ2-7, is SQTIHQWPATLVQPVGSPLSLECTVEGTSNPNLYWYRQAAGRGLQLLFYSVGIGQISSEVPQNLSASRPQDRQFILSSKKLLLSDSGFYLCAWAGTGAHGSYEQYFGPGTRLTVT.

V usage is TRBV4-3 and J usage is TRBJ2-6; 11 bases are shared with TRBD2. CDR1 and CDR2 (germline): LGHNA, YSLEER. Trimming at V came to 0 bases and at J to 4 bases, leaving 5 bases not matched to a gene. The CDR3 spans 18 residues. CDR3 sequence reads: CASSQDLLAGVGANVLTF. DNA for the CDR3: TGCGCCAGCAGCCAAGATTTACTAGCGGGGGTAGGGGCCAACGTCCTGACTTTC.

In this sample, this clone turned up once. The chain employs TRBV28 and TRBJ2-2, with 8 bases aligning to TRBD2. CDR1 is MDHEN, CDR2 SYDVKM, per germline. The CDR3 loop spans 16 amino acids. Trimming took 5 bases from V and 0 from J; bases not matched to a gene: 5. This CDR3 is CASSLSGVPNTGELFF. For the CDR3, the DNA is TGTGCCAGCAGTCTTAGCGGGGTTCCGAACACCGGGGAGCTGTTTTTT. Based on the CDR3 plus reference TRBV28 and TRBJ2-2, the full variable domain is DVKVTQSSRYLVKRTGEKVFLECVQDMDHENMFWYRQDPGLGLRLIYFSYDVKMKEKGDIPEGYSVSREKKERFSLILESASTNQTSMYLCASSLSGVPNTGELFFGEGSRLTVL.

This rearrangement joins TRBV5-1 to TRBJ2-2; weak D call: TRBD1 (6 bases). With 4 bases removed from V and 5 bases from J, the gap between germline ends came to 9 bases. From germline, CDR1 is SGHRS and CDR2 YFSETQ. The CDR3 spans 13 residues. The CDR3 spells CASSPGQTGELFF. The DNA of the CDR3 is TGCGCCAGCAGCCCCGGACAGACCGGGGAGCTGTTTTTT.

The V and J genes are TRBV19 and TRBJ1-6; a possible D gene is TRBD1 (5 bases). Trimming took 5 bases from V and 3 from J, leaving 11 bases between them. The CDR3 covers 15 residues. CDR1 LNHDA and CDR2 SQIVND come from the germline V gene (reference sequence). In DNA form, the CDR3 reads TGTGCCAGTAGTTCGGGCGGGGGCTATAATTCACCCCTCCACTTT. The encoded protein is CASSSGGGYNSPLHF.

CDR3 loop: CASSQDMTGQYEQYF. CDR3 nucleotide sequence: TGCGCCAGCAGCCAAGATATGACAGGGCAGTACGAGCAGTACTTC. The chain couples TRBV4-3 to TRBJ2-7, with 7 bases identical to TRBD1. This CDR3 has 15 residues. Germline V lookup: CDR1 LGHNA, CDR2 YSLEER. V lost 0 bases and J lost 4; bases outside the gene matches: 6.